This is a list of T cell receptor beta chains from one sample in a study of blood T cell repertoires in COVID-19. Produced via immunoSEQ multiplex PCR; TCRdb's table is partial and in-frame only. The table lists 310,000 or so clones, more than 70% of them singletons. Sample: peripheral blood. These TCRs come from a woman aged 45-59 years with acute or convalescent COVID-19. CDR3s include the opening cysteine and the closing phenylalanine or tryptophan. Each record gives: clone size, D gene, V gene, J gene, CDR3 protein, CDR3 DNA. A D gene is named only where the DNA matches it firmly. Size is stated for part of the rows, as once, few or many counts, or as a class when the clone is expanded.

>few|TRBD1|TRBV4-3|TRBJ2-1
CASSQSWDRGNEQFF
TGCGCCAGCAGCCAAAGTTGGGACAGGGGCAATGAGCAGTTCTTC
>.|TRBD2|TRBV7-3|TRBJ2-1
CASSLLRREGGSEQFF
TGTGCCAGCAGCTTATTGAGGCGGGAGGGAGGAAGTGAGCAGTTCTTC
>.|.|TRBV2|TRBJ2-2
CASEGVGTGELFF
TGTGCCAGCGAGGGCGTCGGCACCGGGGAGCTGTTTTTT
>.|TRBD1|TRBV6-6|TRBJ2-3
CASGQGAFTDTQYF
TGTGCCAGTGGACAGGGGGCCTTCACAGATACGCAGTATTTT
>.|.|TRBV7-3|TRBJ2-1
CASSLGQYNEQFF
TGTGCCAGCAGCTTAGGGCAATACAATGAGCAGTTCTTC
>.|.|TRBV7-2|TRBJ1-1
CASRGVGATTEAFF
TGTGCCAGCAGGGGTGTGGGGGCGACCACTGAAGCTTTCTTT
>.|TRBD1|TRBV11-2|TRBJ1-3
CASSLRPTGAGNTIYF
TGTGCCAGCAGCTTGCGCCCGACAGGGGCTGGAAACACCATATATTTT
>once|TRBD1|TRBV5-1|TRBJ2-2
CASQRQGAETGELFF
TGCGCCAGCCAAAGACAGGGGGCAGAGACCGGGGAGCTGTTTTTT
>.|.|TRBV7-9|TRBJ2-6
CASSARSVSGANVLTF
TGTGCCAGCAGCGCCCGGTCGGTCTCTGGGGCCAACGTCCTGACTTTC
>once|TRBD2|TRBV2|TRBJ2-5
CASSLTSGRGETQYF
TGTGCCAGCAGTCTGACTAGCGGGAGAGGGGAGACCCAGTACTTC
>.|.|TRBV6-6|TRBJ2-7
CASSFGQSSYEQYF
TGTGCCAGCAGTTTTGGGCAGAGCTCCTACGAGCAGTACTTC
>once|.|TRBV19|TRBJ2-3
CASSIDNGDTQYF
TGTGCCAGTAGTATAGATAACGGAGATACGCAGTATTTT
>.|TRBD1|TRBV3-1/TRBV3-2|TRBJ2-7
CASSRKIPGQGSEQYF
TGTGCCAGCAGCCGAAAGATTCCCGGACAGGGAAGCGAGCAGTACTTC
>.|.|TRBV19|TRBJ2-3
CASSMDGGASTDTQYF
TGTGCCAGTAGTATGGATGGCGGGGCAAGCACAGATACGCAGTATTTT
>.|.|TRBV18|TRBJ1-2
CASSPPSYSYYGYTF
TGTGCCAGCTCACCACCGAGTTACAGCTACTATGGCTACACCTTC
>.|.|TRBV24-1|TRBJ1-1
CATRRGTNTEAFF
TGTGCCACTCGGCGGGGTACGAACACTGAAGCTTTCTTT
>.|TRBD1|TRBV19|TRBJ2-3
CASTRDRADTQYF
TGTGCCAGTACTCGGGACAGGGCAGATACGCAGTATTTT
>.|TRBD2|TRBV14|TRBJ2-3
CASSHLYSGSTQYF
TGTGCCAGCAGCCACCTATATAGCGGGAGTACGCAGTATTTT
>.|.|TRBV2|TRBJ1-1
CASSEGGTGEAFF
TGTGCCAGCAGTGAAGGGGGCACAGGCGAAGCTTTCTTT
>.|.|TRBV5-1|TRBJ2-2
CASSLQGSTGELFF
TGCGCCAGCAGCTTGCAAGGGAGCACCGGGGAGCTGTTTTTT
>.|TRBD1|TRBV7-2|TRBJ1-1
CASSPGTARAAFF
TGTGCCAGCAGCCCCGGGACAGCCCGGGCAGCTTTCTTT
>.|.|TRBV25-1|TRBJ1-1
CASSGIPGQTWGNTEAFF
TGTGCCAGCAGTGGTATTCCCGGACAGACTTGGGGAAACACTGAAGCTTTCTTT
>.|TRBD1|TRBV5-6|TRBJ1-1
CASSFLQGGTEAFF
TGTGCCAGCAGCTTTTTACAGGGGGGCACTGAAGCTTTCTTT
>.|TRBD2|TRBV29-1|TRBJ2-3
CSVQRTSGATSTDTQYF
TGCAGCGTTCAACGGACTAGCGGGGCCACTAGCACAGATACGCAGTATTTT
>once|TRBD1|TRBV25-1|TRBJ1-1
CASSALPCTGGCVAFF
TGTGCCAGCAGTGCGCTTCCGTGCACAGGGGGCTGTGTAGCTTTCTTT
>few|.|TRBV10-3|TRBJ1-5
CAISEGQLFQPQHF
TGTGCCATCAGTGAGGGACAACTCTTTCAGCCCCAGCATTTT
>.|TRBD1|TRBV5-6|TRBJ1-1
CASSPGLDRGPREAFF
TGTGCCAGCAGCCCCGGTCTGGACAGGGGACCCAGGGAAGCTTTCTTT
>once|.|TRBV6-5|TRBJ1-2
CASRRDGYTF
TGTGCCAGCAGGAGGGATGGCTACACCTTC
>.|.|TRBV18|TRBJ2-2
CASSPPNRGLRTGELFF
TGTGCCAGCTCACCACCAAACCGGGGTCTGCGAACCGGGGAGCTGTTTTTT
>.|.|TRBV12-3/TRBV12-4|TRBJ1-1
CASTLSDGGAFF
TGTGCCAGCACCCTGTCCGACGGAGGAGCTTTCTTT
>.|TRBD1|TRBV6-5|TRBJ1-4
CASSYSTGLAEKLFF
TGTGCCAGCAGTTACTCGACAGGGCTCGCGGAAAAACTGTTTTTT
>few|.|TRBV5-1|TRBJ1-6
CASSLAGFGNSPLHF
TGCGCCAGCAGCTTGGCTGGGTTCGGGAATTCACCCCTCCACTTT
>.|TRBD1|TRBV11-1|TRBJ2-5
CASSLTRDRGETQYF
TGTGCCAGCAGCTTGACCCGGGACAGGGGGGAGACCCAGTACTTC